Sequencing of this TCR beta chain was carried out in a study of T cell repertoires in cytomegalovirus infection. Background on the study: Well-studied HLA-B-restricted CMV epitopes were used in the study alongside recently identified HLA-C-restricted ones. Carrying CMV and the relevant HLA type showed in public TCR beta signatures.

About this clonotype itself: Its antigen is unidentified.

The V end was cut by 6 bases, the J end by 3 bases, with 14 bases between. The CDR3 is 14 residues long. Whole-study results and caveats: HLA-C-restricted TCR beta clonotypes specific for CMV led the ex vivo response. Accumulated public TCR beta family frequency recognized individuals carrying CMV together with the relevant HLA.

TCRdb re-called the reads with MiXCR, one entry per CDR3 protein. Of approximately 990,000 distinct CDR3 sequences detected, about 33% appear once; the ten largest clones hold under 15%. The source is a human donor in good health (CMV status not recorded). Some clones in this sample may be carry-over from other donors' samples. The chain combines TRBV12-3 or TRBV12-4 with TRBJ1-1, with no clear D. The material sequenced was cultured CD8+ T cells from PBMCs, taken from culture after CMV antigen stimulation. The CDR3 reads CASRATGGDTEAFF. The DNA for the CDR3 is TGTGCCAGCAGGGCGACTGGAGGCGACACTGAAGCTTTCTTT.